A single sample gave rise to the 13 T cell receptor beta chains below, sequenced in a study of blood T cell repertoires in COVID-19. The assay was immunoSEQ multiplex PCR, and TCRdb's table has in-frame clones only and misses some. This sample carries hundreds of thousands of clones, approximately 91% of them seen once, and the ten largest clones take approximately 0.66%. Sequencing was done on a sample of peripheral blood. These receptor sequences come from a man in his forties with acute or convalescent COVID-19.

V usage is TRBV27 and J usage is TRBJ1-1, with D unclear. This CDR3 contains 14 residues. CDR1 and CDR2 from the germline V gene are MNHEY and SMNVEV (reference sequence). Trimming shortened V by 2 bases and J by 1 base, and 8 bases separated the two germline ends. The CDR3: CASSLSSENTEAFF. The CDR3 DNA follows: TGTGCCAGCAGTTTAAGTTCAGAGAACACTGAAGCTTTCTTT.

The chain recombines TRBV27 with TRBJ2-7; D remains ambiguous. CDR3 length equals 13 residues. Trimming shortened V by 2 bases and J by 4 bases, and 9 bases separated the two germline ends. CDR1 and CDR2 from the germline V gene are MNHEY and SMNVEV (reference sequence). The CDR3 sequence: CASSLMRYYEQYF. CDR3 sequence (DNA): TGTGCCAGCAGTTTAATGCGGTATTACGAGCAGTACTTC.

The rearrangement links TRBV24-1 to TRBJ2-6, with a possible D match to TRBD2 (6 bases). The length of the CDR3 is 16 residues. Germline lookup yields CDR1 KGHDR and CDR2 SFDVKD. Between the trimmed V and J ends, which lost 4 bases and 3 bases, there was a span of 12 bases. The CDR3 nucleotides read TGTGCCACCAGTGACCCCAGCGGGTATGGGGCCAACGTCCTGACTTTC. It yields the protein CATSDPSGYGANVLTF.

In nucleotides, the CDR3 is TGTGCCAGCAGCCTCTCAGGGGTGAGAACCTACGAGCAGTACTTC. Amino acids: CASSLSGVRTYEQYF. This chain joins TRBV7-6 and TRBJ2-7; D possibly corresponds to TRBD1 (6 bases). This CDR3 region has 15 residues. V lost 5 bases and J lost 2, with 16 bases in between. The germline V gene has CDR1 SGHVS and CDR2 FNYEAQ.

This sequence joins TRBV10-1 and TRBJ2-5, with 7 bases matching TRBD2. This CDR3 region has 15 residues. V dropped 2 bases and J dropped 0; count of bases not matched to a gene: 3. Germline V lookup: CDR1 WNHNN, CDR2 SYGVQD (reference sequence). The CDR3 coding sequence is TGCGCCAGCAGTGAGGCCAGCGGGAACCAAGAGACCCAGTACTTC. Its translation: CASSEASGNQETQYF.

J is TRBJ1-2 and V is TRBV5-1, with TRBD1 as a possible D gene (5 bases). The V end lost 0 bases, the J end lost 6 bases, and 12 bases lay between the germline ends. This CDR3 comprises 14 residues. Germline V gene sequence: CDR1 SGHRS, CDR2 YFSETQ. In DNA form, the CDR3 reads TGCGCCAGCAGCTTGGCGCAGGGATGGGATGGCTACACCTTC. It codes for CASSLAQGWDGYTF. Variable domain in full (rest from reference TRBV5-1 and TRBJ1-2): KAGVTQTPRYLIKTRGQQVTLSCSPISGHRSVSWYQQTPGQGLQFLFEYFSETQRNKGNFPGRFSGRQFSNSRSEMNVSTLELGDSALYLCASSLAQGWDGYTFGSGTRLTVV.

The rearrangement joins TRBV9 to TRBJ1-1; TRBD1 aligns across 12 bases. This CDR3 spans 17 amino acids. The germline CDR1 and CDR2 sequences are SGDLS and YYNGEE. Unmatched junction bases numbered 9, after V lost 3 bases and J lost 3 bases. DNA for the CDR3: TGTGCCAGCAGCGCCTGGGACAGGGGGCCTGGGGACACTGAAGCTTTCTTT. Its protein is CASSAWDRGPGDTEAFF.

The chain's CDR3 is CATSGGASYEQYF. CDR3 bases: TGTGCTACTAGCGGGGGGGCCTCCTACGAGCAGTACTTC. The V and J genes are TRBV30 and TRBJ2-7; TRBD2 agrees at 13 bases. The CDR3 spans 13 residues. Germline lookup yields CDR1 GTSNPN and CDR2 SVGIG (reference sequence). The full variable domain, rest sourced from reference TRBV30 and TRBJ2-7, is SQTIHQWPATLVQPVGSPLSLECTVEGTSNPNLYWYRQAAGRGLQLLFYSVGIGQISSEVPQNLSASRPQDRQFILSSKKLLLSDSGFYLCATSGGASYEQYFGPGTRLTVT.

This chain connects TRBV11-3 to TRBJ2-7; D gene uncertain. Per germline, CDR1 SGHNT and CDR2 YENEEA. Trimming took off 5 bases at V and 0 bases at J, with 14 bases between the two ends. CDR3 length: 15 amino acids. Written as DNA, the CDR3 is TGTGCCAGCAGCCGTTACAGTGATGACTCCTACGAGCAGTACTTC. The encoded protein is CASSRYSDDSYEQYF.

This sequence joins TRBV19 and TRBJ2-7; D may be TRBD2 (6 bases). CDR3 size: 15 residues. Trimming took 3 bases from V and 3 from J, leaving 15 bases between them. The germline gives CDR1 LNHDA, CDR2 SQIVND (reference sequence). The chain's CDR3 is CASSIFGGPSYEQYF. The CDR3 nucleotides read TGTGCCAGTAGTATTTTCGGGGGTCCGAGCTACGAGCAGTACTTC.

The DNA of the CDR3 is TGTGCCAGCAGTACCTTGGGAGGGGGGACTGAAGCTTTCTTT. Translating it yields CASSTLGGGTEAFF. This rearrangement joins TRBV6-6 to TRBJ1-1; tentatively, D is TRBD1 (6 bases). The CDR3 covers 14 residues. Germline CDR1 reads MNHNY; CDR2 reads SVGAGI (reference sequence). With 5 bases removed from V and 5 bases from J, the gap between germline ends came to 15 bases.

The rearrangement uses TRBV19 and TRBJ2-1, with 7 bases lining up with TRBD1. Looked up from germline, CDR1 is LNHDA and CDR2 is SQIVND (reference sequence). Germline trimming cut 3 bases from V and 4 bases from J; bases unmatched to any gene: 6. The CDR3 is 15 amino acids. CDR3 in amino acids: CASSIIGTDYNEQFF. The CDR3 region has the DNA TGTGCCAGTAGTATTATCGGGACAGATTACAATGAGCAGTTCTTC.

This chain joins TRBV29-1 and TRBJ2-7; no clear D gene. The CDR3 sequence is 14 residues long. The V end lost 7 bases, the J end lost 0 bases, and 16 bases lay between the germline ends. The germline V gene has CDR1 SQVTM and CDR2 ANQGSEA. DNA for the CDR3: TGCAGCGGAGTCGACGGAAGGAGCTCCTACGAGCAGTACTTC. This codes for CSGVDGRSSYEQYF.